This T cell receptor beta chain was captured by sequencing in a study of blood T cell repertoires in COVID-19. Study-level background: Acute-phase and convalescent COVID-19 samples originated in the United States, Italy and Spain. Sources were T cells, B-cell-depleted T cells, or PBMCs; the material itself was cDNA or gDNA.

In the original workflow: Estimates of nucleated cell counts were drawn from the amplification of reference gene primers. TCRdb's table, derived via immunoSEQ multiplex PCR, lists solely in-frame clones and lacks some. The DNA was the basis for D and trimming; V, J and clone size are from that table. The sample lists 250,000 or so clones; around 90% were seen once. Germline V lookup: CDR1 SNHLY, CDR2 FYNNEI. The CDR3 runs 14 residues. This clonotype was obtained from a man aged 18 to 30 with active or convalescent COVID-19. The sequencing sample was made of peripheral blood. The rearrangement links TRBV2 to TRBJ2-2; D possibly corresponds to TRBD2 (5 bases). The CDR3 nucleotides are TGTGCGACAAACACGGGGAATACGGCCGGGGAGCTGTTTTTT. This gives the protein CATNTGNTAGELFF.